Listed below are T cell receptor beta chains from one sample, sequenced in a study of preoperative IRX-2 immunotherapy in early breast cancer. Sequencing was performed with immunoSEQ multiplex PCR; in TCRdb, only in-frame clones are kept and a portion is missing. The sample includes thousands of clones, more than 75% of them seen just once. Here the sequenced sample was tumor tissue, taken after IRX-2 immunotherapy. All receptors derive from a human donor with breast cancer. The CDR3 runs from the conserved cysteine through the conserved F or W. D genes are given only for firm matches. Clone size is shown for a subset of rows, as once, few, many or a class of expanded clone.

cdr3_aa | cdr3_nt | clone_size | d_call | j_call | v_call
CASSLLSTGPGEQYF | TGTGCCAGCAGCTTGCTTTCTACAGGGCCGGGCGAGCAGTACTTC | NA | NA | TRBJ2-7 | TRBV7-1
CASSDRVYGYTF | TGTGCCAGCAGTGACAGAGTCTATGGCTACACCTTC | NA | NA | TRBJ1-2 | TRBV6-8
CASSLGQGLREKLFF | TGTGCCAGCAGCTTAGGTCAGGGTCTACGGGAAAAACTGTTTTTT | NA | NA | TRBJ1-4 | TRBV11-3
CASSLGRQGAVSTGELFF | TGTGCCAGCAGCTTGGGCCGACAGGGGGCAGTTAGCACCGGGGAGCTGTTTTTT | once | TRBD1 | TRBJ2-2 | TRBV11-3
CASSLKFTDTQYF | TGTGCCAGCAGCCTAAAGTTCACAGATACGCAGTATTTT | NA | NA | TRBJ2-3 | TRBV28
CASSPHRGYNSPLHF | TGTGCCAGCAGCCCCCACAGGGGCTATAATTCACCCCTCCACTTT | NA | TRBD1 | TRBJ1-6 | TRBV14
CASRGQTNSPLHF | TGTGCCAGCAGGGGACAGACAAATTCACCCCTCCACTTT | NA | TRBD1 | TRBJ1-6 | TRBV28
CASSLLGQGRSGNTIYF | TGCGCCAGCAGCCTCTTAGGACAGGGCCGATCTGGAAACACCATATATTTT | NA | TRBD1 | TRBJ1-3 | TRBV5-1
CASSRTSGGPIHEQFF | TGTGCCAGCTCGCGGACTAGCGGGGGGCCCATCCATGAGCAGTTCTTC | NA | TRBD2 | TRBJ2-1 | TRBV18
CATKGRDLNTEAFF | TGTGCCACTAAGGGAAGGGATCTGAACACTGAAGCTTTCTTT | NA | NA | TRBJ1-1 | TRBV6-8
CASSRADRSSGNTIYF | TGTGCCAGCAGCAGGGCGGACCGCAGCTCTGGAAACACCATATATTTT | NA | NA | TRBJ1-3 | TRBV7-7
CASSPLPGGQGNEQFF | TGTGCCAGCTCACCATTGCCAGGGGGCCAAGGGAATGAGCAGTTCTTC | NA | TRBD1 | TRBJ2-1 | TRBV18
CASSYSQGANEAFF | TGTGCCAGCAGTTACTCCCAGGGGGCGAATGAAGCTTTCTTT | once | TRBD1 | TRBJ1-1 | TRBV6-8
CASRTGTENTEAFF | TGTGCCAGCAGGACCGGGACAGAGAACACTGAAGCTTTCTTT | NA | TRBD1 | TRBJ1-1 | TRBV14
CASSYRATNEKLFF | TGTGCCAGCAGCTACAGAGCAACTAATGAAAAACTGTTTTTT | NA | NA | TRBJ1-4 | TRBV11-3
CAWSSGINQPQHF | TGTGCCTGGAGTTCAGGGATCAATCAGCCCCAGCATTTT | medium-sized | NA | TRBJ1-5 | TRBV30
CASSPHSGQIYNEQFF | TGTGCCAGTAGTCCCCACTCGGGACAGATCTACAATGAGCAGTTCTTC | few | TRBD1 | TRBJ2-1 | TRBV19